These 3 T cell receptor beta chains originate from one sample sequenced in a study of blood T cell repertoires in COVID-19. Profiled with immunoSEQ multiplex PCR; TCRdb holds only in-frame clones, not every one. The sample comprises approximately 100,000 clones, around 88% of which are singletons, and about 3% rests with the top ten. Material for sequencing was peripheral blood. The receptors stem from a human donor in a cohort sampled during active COVID-19.

This clone was seen a handful of times. The chain carries TRBV5-1 and TRBJ1-6, with D hard to call. This CDR3 is 16 amino acids long. V lost 0 bases and J 7 bases, leaving 14 bases between the germline ends. The germline CDR1 and CDR2 sequences are SGHRS and YFSETQ. CDR3 loop: CASSLELPSGNSPLHF. The CDR3 DNA is TGCGCCAGCAGCTTGGAGTTGCCGTCGGGGAATTCACCCCTCCACTTT.

The chain employs TRBV19 and TRBJ2-3, with TRBD2 matching 8 bases. V gave up 3 bases and J gave up 4 bases; unmatched junction bases: 9. The CDR3 is 16 residues long. Germline V CDR1 and CDR2: LNHDA, SQIVND (reference sequence). CDR3 region: CASSIRGSGAPDTQYF. As DNA, the CDR3 is TGTGCCAGTAGTATCAGGGGTAGCGGGGCCCCAGATACGCAGTATTTT.

The table lists this clone with a count of one. V gene TRBV10-3 combines with J gene TRBJ2-7; unclear D gene. V was cut by 2 bases and J by 5 bases, with 4 bases left in between. The CDR3 length is 11 residues. Germline CDR1 is ENHRY and CDR2 is SYGVKD. The CDR3 loop reads CAISEVNEQYF. CDR3 DNA: TGTGCCATCAGTGAGGTCAACGAGCAGTACTTC.